A selection of T cell receptor beta chains follows, all from one sample in a study of cytomegalovirus exposure and HLA in healthy donors. The data were produced by immunoSEQ multiplex PCR, yet TCRdb's version contains in-frame clones alone and is incomplete. The sample shows 130,000 or so clones, around 83% of them seen only once. Sequenced: PBMCs. The receptors come from a woman aged 45-65 years in good health and CMV-seropositive. CDR3s include the opening cysteine and the closing phenylalanine or tryptophan. A D gene is named only where the DNA matches it firmly. Size is omitted from some rows. Given values are once, few, many or a class for expanded clones.

>TRBV5-1|TRBJ2-3|NA|NA
TGCGCCAGCAGCTTCGGGGGAACAGATACGCAGTATTTT
CASSFGGTDTQYF
>TRBV30|TRBJ2-4|NA|TRBD2
TGTGCCTGGAGTGAGCTAGCGGGGTCCGCGAACATTCAGTACTTC
CAWSELAGSANIQYF
>TRBV5-1|TRBJ2-3|NA|NA
TGCGCCAGCAGCTTGGCAGCCGGAGGGGGCGAGACCAGTACAGATACGCAGTATTTT
CASSLAAGGGETSTDTQYF
>TRBV9|TRBJ1-1|NA|NA
TGTGCCAGCAGCGCTCAGGCGAACACTGAAGCTTTCTTT
CASSAQANTEAFF
>TRBV5-5|TRBJ2-3|NA|TRBD2
TGTGCCAGCATCTTACGACTAGCTCCAGATACGCAGTATTTT
CASILRLAPDTQYF
>TRBV5-5|TRBJ2-7|NA|NA
TGTGCCAGCAGCCACTCCTACGAGCAGTACTTC
CASSHSYEQYF
>TRBV28|TRBJ1-1|once|NA
TGTGCCAGCAGTTCGGGGAGATGGACTGAAGCTTTCTTT
CASSSGRWTEAFF
>TRBV9|TRBJ2-1|few|TRBD2
TGTGCCAGCAGCGCCGGAACCCGACTGAGCGGGGGGGCCATGTTCTTC
CASSAGTRLSGGAMFF
>TRBV5-1|TRBJ1-1|NA|TRBD1
TGCGCCAGCAGCCCCGAACAGGGGAAGGCTTTCTTT
CASSPEQGKAFF
>TRBV30|TRBJ1-5|NA|NA
TGTGCCTGGAGTTCACAGGGAAATCAGCCCCAGCATTTT
CAWSSQGNQPQHF
>TRBV30|TRBJ1-3|NA|NA
TGTGCCTGGACCGGCCGGGGGATCTCTGGAAACACCATATATTTT
CAWTGRGISGNTIYF
>TRBV2|TRBJ1-5|NA|NA
TGTGCCAGCAGTGCTGGGGCGAGTCAGCCCCAGCATTTT
CASSAGASQPQHF
>TRBV2|TRBJ2-7|NA|TRBD2
TGTGCCAGCAGTCTAGGACTAGCGGGGATCTACGAGCAGTACTTC
CASSLGLAGIYEQYF
>TRBV5-4|TRBJ2-5|NA|TRBD2
TGTGCCAGCAGCTCCCGTAGCGGGAGGATGGAGACCCAGTACTTC
CASSSRSGRMETQYF
>TRBV9|TRBJ2-3|NA|TRBD1
TGTGCCAGCAGCGTAGAGGGCAGGGGGCAATTCGGAGATACGCAGTATTTT
CASSVEGRGQFGDTQYF